This TCR beta chain was sequenced in a study of vaccination and CD4 T cells after COVID-19 (dated by TCRdb to 2021 to 2024). Background on the whole study: Every convalescent patient had a positive nasal swab PCR test for SARS-CoV-2, with mild disease in eight to ten patients and severe disease in one. Post-vaccine blood samples were collected a median of approximately eleven weeks after the second vaccine dose, ranging from roughly 13 to 241 days. Post-COVID blood samples were collected from convalescent patients a median of around 100 days after diagnosis, with a range of roughly 30 to 170 days. In 9 to 11 COVID-19 convalescent patients and a handful of infection-naive healthy vaccine recipients, researchers compared the spike-specific CD4+ TCR repertoire from before mRNA vaccination with the repertoire from after. The convalescent cohort included six males and four females, with two Hispanic individuals, seven Caucasians, two Asians and one multiracial person. Each participant got two doses of either the Pfizer-BioNTech BNT162b2 vaccine (n=8) or the Moderna mRNA-1273 vaccine (n=2). Broader findings and caveats from the paper: Nearly all vaccine-specific clones in convalescent patients (304 of 307) were mono-reactive for SARS-CoV-2 spike rather than cross-reactive with common cold coronaviruses. In convalescent patients, a median about 84% of post-vaccine SARS-CoV-2-reactive clones were detected only after vaccination, and vaccine-specific priming was suggested by this finding. Relatively few convalescent patients were included in the study, and early timepoints after natural infection were not analyzed. An increase in the median number of SARS-CoV-2-reactive clonotypes from approximately 21 after infection to roughly 36 after vaccination was observed, but the change was not found to be significant.

The CDR3 covers 13 residues, taking in both the cysteine and the phenylalanine. Only CDR3 DNA remains: 39 bases, in frame from the first base. At the junction V is shortened by 3 bases and J by 8 bases, with 16 bases in between. From a lookup of the germline V gene (reference sequence), CDR1 and CDR2 are DFQATT and SNEGSKA. Library preparation was by PCR. The instrument was an Illumina iSeq 100. The authors processed their data as follows. Non-productive sequences were filtered out, and CDR3s that did not start with C, did not end with F or W, or were shorter than 7 amino acids were discarded. Using R version 3.6.1, CDR3 homology was evaluated through Levenshtein distances (stringdist) along with unrooted phylogenetic trees (ape). TCRdb itself trimmed the public reads at Q25 with fastp, ran MiXCR and retained productive beta chains. Rows with one shared CDR3 protein collapse into an entry with the most common genes and DNA. The V and J calls reflect TCRdb's pipeline rather than the authors' work. In this sample the table shows about 22,000 distinct CDR3 sequences, about 58% of which occur a single time. The ten largest clones take up over 0.75% of the sample.

About this clonotype: The specificity of this receptor is unknown. Base qualities are not provided; no much larger clone lies one nucleotide away.

Positive SARS-CoV-2 PCR tests in the convalescent patients dated from March to December 2020, before Alpha, Beta and Delta variants emerged in the United States. Ficoll-Paque Plus gradient centrifugation was used to isolate PBMCs from whole blood, and the isolated PBMCs were then either used fresh or cryopreserved at -140C. The chain is encoded by TRBV20-1 joined to TRBJ1-2, and TRBD1 may be the D gene, going by 6 matching bases. The source of this sequence is a human donor who had recovered from COVID-19. This specimen consisted of CD4+ T cells from blood, obtained before SARS-CoV-2 vaccination. Here the CDR3 is given as CSARSPRGGGYTF. The sequence in DNA is TGCAGTGCTAGGAGCCCCCGCGGGGGCGGCTACACCTTC.